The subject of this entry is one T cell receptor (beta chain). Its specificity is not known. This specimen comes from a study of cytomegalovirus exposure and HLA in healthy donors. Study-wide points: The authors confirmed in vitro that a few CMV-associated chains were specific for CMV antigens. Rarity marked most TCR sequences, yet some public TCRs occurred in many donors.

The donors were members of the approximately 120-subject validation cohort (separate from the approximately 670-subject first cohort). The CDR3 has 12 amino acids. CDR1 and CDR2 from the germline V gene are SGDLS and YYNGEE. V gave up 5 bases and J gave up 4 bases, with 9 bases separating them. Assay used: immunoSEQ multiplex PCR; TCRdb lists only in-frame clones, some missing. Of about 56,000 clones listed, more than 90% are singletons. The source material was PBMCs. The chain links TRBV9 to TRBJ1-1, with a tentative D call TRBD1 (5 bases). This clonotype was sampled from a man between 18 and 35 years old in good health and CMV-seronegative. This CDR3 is CASRGPGTEAFF. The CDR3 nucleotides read TGTGCCAGCAGGGGGCCGGGCACTGAAGCTTTCTTT.